One sample yielded the 23 T cell receptor beta chains listed below, sequenced in a study of T cell repertoires in cytomegalovirus infection. Via MiXCR, TCRdb re-called the reads, giving one row per CDR3 protein. The sample consists of 900,000 to 950,000 distinct CDR3 sequences, about a third of them appearing once. These receptors' targets are unknown. The sample here was cultured CD8+ T cells from PBMCs, taken from culture after CMV antigen stimulation. The source is a human donor in good health (CMV status not recorded). Some clones in this sample may be carry-over from other donors' samples.

This clonotype turned up a few times. The chain carries TRBV27 and TRBJ1-4; unclear D gene. With 5 bases removed from V and 8 bases from J, the gap between germline ends came to 12 bases. This CDR3 comprises 13 residues. From germline, CDR1 is MNHEY and CDR2 SMNVEV (reference sequence). The CDR3 nucleotides read TGTGCCAGCAGTCCTCCCCCGGGAGAAAAACTGTTTTTT. This sequence encodes CASSPPPGEKLFF.

This clonotype was seen only a few times. For the CDR3, the DNA is TGTGCCAGCAGTTACGTGGGACAGGACAATGAGCAGTTCTTC. It translates to CASSYVGQDNEQFF. The V call is TRBV6-2 or TRBV6-3, the J call TRBJ2-1; the match to TRBD1 covers 8 bases. The CDR3 has 14 residues. CDR1 MNHEY and CDR2 SVGEGT come from the germline V gene. V lost 2 bases and J lost 5; bases outside the gene matches: 2.

The chain joins TRBV29-1 to TRBJ2-4, with unresolved D. The V end lost 3 bases, the J end lost 0 bases, and 12 bases lay between the germline ends. CDR1 SQVTM and CDR2 ANQGSEA come from the germline V gene. CDR3 size: 15 residues. The CDR3: CSVETPTLAKNIQYF. Written as DNA, the CDR3 is TGCAGCGTTGAGACGCCTACTTTAGCCAAAAACATTCAGTACTTC.

The V call is TRBV27, the J call TRBJ1-2, with D perhaps TRBD1 (6 bases). This CDR3 is 16 amino acids long. V was shortened by 1 base and J by 11 bases, with 23 bases between the two germline ends. The V gene's germline CDR1 is MNHEY and CDR2 SMNVEV (reference sequence). The CDR3 sequence is CASSLYGGQGAPIYTF. The CDR3 DNA follows: TGTGCCAGCAGTTTATACGGGGGACAAGGAGCACCTATTTACACCTTC.

Regarding this clonotype: A read error may explain this, as a much larger clone is one base away. This sequence joins TRBV7-8 and TRBJ2-7; possible D gene TRBD2, 11 bases. The germline V gene has CDR1 SGHVS and CDR2 FQNEAQ. The CDR3 contains 17 residues. CDR3 coding DNA: TGTACCAGCAGCTCCGGACAGGGGGGACTAGCGGCCTACGAGCAGTACGTC. It yields the protein CTSSSGQGGLAAYEQYV.

There are a few counts of this clonotype. V gene TRBV19 combines with J gene TRBJ1-1, with D unclear. The V gene's germline CDR1 is LNHDA and CDR2 SQIVND (reference sequence). V dropped 3 bases and J dropped 3 bases, with 20 bases sitting between them. CDR3 length: 17 amino acids. The CDR3 DNA follows: TGTGCCAGTAGTATCACAGCGGCTTACATAACGGACACTGAAGCTTTCTTT. This codes for CASSITAAYITDTEAFF.

This chain joins TRBV9 and TRBJ2-7; maybe TRBD2 (6 bases). The CDR3 has 11 residues. V lost 6 bases and J lost 7, with 11 bases in between. CDR1 SGDLS and CDR2 YYNGEE come from the germline V gene. The CDR3 region has the DNA TGTGCCAGCACCCTAGCGAGTGAGCAGTACTTC. Its translation is CASTLASEQYF.

In its sample, this clonotype was seen a few times. The rearrangement links TRBV27 to TRBJ1-1; D ambiguous. From germline, CDR1 is MNHEY and CDR2 SMNVEV (reference sequence). The CDR3 consists of 12 residues. Trimming stripped 8 bases from V and 0 bases from J, with 7 bases between. The CDR3 loop reads CASGKVNTEAFF. DNA of the CDR3: TGTGCCAGCGGAAAGGTGAACACTGAAGCTTTCTTT.

This clonotype turned up a few times. The chain couples TRBV11-2 to TRBJ2-3; 11 bases match TRBD2. The CDR3 runs to 16 residues. The ends lost 3 bases at V and 2 bases at J; junction bases unmatched: 4. Germline V gene sequence: CDR1 SGHAT, CDR2 FQNNGV. The CDR3 is CASSLGLAVFTDTQYF. CDR3 bases: TGTGCCAGCAGCTTGGGACTAGCGGTTTTCACAGATACGCAGTATTTT.

The chain uses TRBV7-8 and TRBJ2-7; a weak D match, TRBD1 (5 bases). The V end was cut by 2 bases, the J end by 3 bases, with 14 bases between. The germline CDR1 and CDR2 sequences are SGHVS and FQNEAQ. The CDR3 contains 15 residues. CDR3 in DNA: TGTGCCAGCAGCTTATTTGCAGGGTTAGGCTACGAGCAGTACTTC. This gives the protein CASSLFAGLGYEQYF.

In its sample, this clonotype was seen a few times. The chain joins TRBV6-6 to TRBJ2-5; weak D call: TRBD1 (5 bases). The ends were cut back, 6 bases at V and 0 bases at J, with 11 bases in the middle. The CDR3 runs 14 residues. The germline V gene encodes CDR1 MNHNY and CDR2 SVGAGI (reference sequence). CDR3 residues: CASRSGMYQETQYF. CDR3 DNA: TGTGCCAGCAGGTCAGGGATGTACCAAGAGACCCAGTACTTC.

This clonotype occurred once. The chain carries TRBV20-1 and TRBJ2-1; the D gene is possibly TRBD2 (7 bases). Trimming pared 0 bases from V and 5 bases from J, leaving 14 bases between. The CDR3 runs 15 residues. Germline-derived CDR1 and CDR2 are DFQATT and SNEGSKA (reference sequence). This chain's CDR3 is CSARDEGGGDNEQFF. The CDR3 nucleotides are TGCAGTGCTAGAGATGAAGGGGGGGGTGACAATGAGCAGTTCTTC.

The chain uses TRBV7-9 and TRBJ2-5, with 9 bases lining up with TRBD2. Per germline, CDR1 SEHNR and CDR2 FQNEAQ (reference sequence). CDR3 size: 15 residues. V was clipped by 3 bases and J by 4 bases; unmatched bases: 6. The chain's CDR3 is CASSFLSGGRETQYF. In nucleotides, the CDR3 is TGTGCCAGCAGCTTCCTTAGCGGGGGCAGAGAGACCCAGTACTTC.

This clonotype has just a few counts. CDR3 sequence reads: CASSFGTRAGGRVYEQYV. DNA for the CDR3: TGTGCCAGCAGTTTTGGGACTAGAGCGGGGGGAAGGGTCTACGAGCAGTACGTC. The chain carries TRBV12-3 or TRBV12-4 and TRBJ2-7, with TRBD2 identical over 9 bases. The CDR3 loop spans 18 amino acids. The V gene end was trimmed by 3 bases and the J gene end by 3 bases; junction bases not matched to a gene: 15.

Only a few counts were recorded for this clonotype. The rearrangement links TRBV12-3 or TRBV12-4 to TRBJ2-7; 7 bases agree with TRBD1. The CDR3 totals 13 residues. Trimming cost V 6 bases and J 5 bases; bases outside gene matches: 7. The CDR3 region is CASSLDRRDEQYV. CDR3 sequence (DNA): TGTGCCAGCAGCCTGGACAGGCGCGACGAGCAGTACGTC.

The sample holds a few counts of this clonotype. The chain uses TRBV27 and TRBJ2-7; 10 nucleotides match TRBD1. This CDR3 is 14 amino acids long. The V and J ends lost 8 bases and 5 bases, in that order; junction bases with no gene match: 9. Germline V gives CDR1 MNHEY, CDR2 SMNVEV (reference sequence). The CDR3 DNA reads TGTGCCAGCGGAGAGGGGGGACAGGGGAACGAGCAGTACGTC. Its protein product is CASGEGGQGNEQYV.

V and J are TRBV7-3 and TRBJ2-7; TRBD2 is a possible D gene (5 bases). This CDR3 has 14 amino acids. Deletions cut 2 bases from V and 0 bases from J, with 8 bases between. The germline V gene encodes CDR1 SGHTA and CDR2 FQGTGA. This CDR3 reads CASSLCGSSYEQYV. In DNA form, the CDR3 reads TGTGCCAGCAGCTTATGTGGGAGCTCCTACGAGCAGTACGTC.

This clonotype showed up many times. The chain is built from TRBV28 and TRBJ1-5; TRBD1 agrees at 7 bases. V was clipped by 5 bases and J by 0 bases; unmatched bases: 10. Germline lookup yields CDR1 MDHEN and CDR2 SYDVKM. The CDR3 contains 17 residues. The CDR3 is CASSPEGQISSNQPQHF. The CDR3 DNA follows: TGTGCCAGCAGTCCGGAGGGACAGATTTCTAGCAATCAGCCCCAGCATTTT.

The chain uses TRBV20-1 and TRBJ1-1; D is unresolved. The V gene's germline CDR1 is DFQATT and CDR2 SNEGSKA (reference sequence). V was clipped by 3 bases and J by 7 bases, with 6 bases between them. The CDR3 is made up of 10 amino acids. CDR3 DNA sequence: TGCAGTGCTAGGAGTGTTGAAGCTTTCTTT. It codes for CSARSVEAFF.

The V and J genes are TRBV2 and TRBJ2-7; either TRBD1 or TRBD2 may fit D (6 bases each). This CDR3 region has 15 residues. The germline V gene encodes CDR1 SNHLY and CDR2 FYNNEI. CDR3 nucleotide sequence: TGTGCTAGCATGGGACTCCGGGGGCCTCCTAACGAGCAGTACGTC. Translation gives CASMGLRGPPNEQYV.

This clonotype has a handful of counts. The rearrangement uses TRBV19 and TRBJ2-3; a possible D gene is TRBD1 (5 bases). The germline CDR1 and CDR2 sequences are LNHDA and SQIVND (reference sequence). Trimming removed 1 base from V and 5 bases from J, with 10 bases in between. This CDR3 comprises 14 residues. The DNA for the CDR3 is TGTGCCAGTAGTATAGCTTCCAGGGTAGATACGCAGTATTTT. This codes for CASSIASRVDTQYF.

The gene calls are TRBV6-8 and TRBJ2-1; D not certain. This CDR3 contains 14 residues. Germline assignment: CDR1 MNHGY and CDR2 SAAAGT. The germline V and J ends were trimmed by 6 bases and 5 bases, with 14 bases remaining between them. The CDR3 is CASSLRSANNEQFF. The CDR3, as DNA: TGTGCCAGCAGCCTTCGGTCAGCTAACAATGAGCAGTTCTTC.

This sequence joins TRBV27 and TRBJ1-4; 10 bases line up with TRBD1. The trim removed 3 bases at V and 0 bases at J, leaving 4 bases unmatched. The CDR3 sequence is 17 residues long. CDR1 is MNHEY, CDR2 SMNVEV, per germline (reference sequence). The CDR3 sequence: CASSLTGGAATNEKLFF. The CDR3 coding sequence is TGTGCCAGCAGTTTGACAGGGGGCGCAGCAACTAATGAAAAACTGTTTTTT.